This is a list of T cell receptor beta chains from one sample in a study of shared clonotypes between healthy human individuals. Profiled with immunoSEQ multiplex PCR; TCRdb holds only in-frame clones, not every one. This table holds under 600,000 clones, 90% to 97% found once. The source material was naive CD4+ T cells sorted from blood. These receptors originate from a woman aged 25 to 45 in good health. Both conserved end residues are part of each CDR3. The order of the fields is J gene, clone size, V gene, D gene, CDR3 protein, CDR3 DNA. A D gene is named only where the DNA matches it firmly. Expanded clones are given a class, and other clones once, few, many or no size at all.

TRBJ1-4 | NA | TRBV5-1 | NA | CATAVTPGNEKLFF | TGCGCCACAGCAGTAACCCCGGGAAATGAAAAACTGTTTTTT
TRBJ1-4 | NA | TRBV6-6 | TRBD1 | CASSKGQSNEKLFF | TGTGCCAGCAGTAAGGGACAGTCAAATGAAAAACTGTTTTTT
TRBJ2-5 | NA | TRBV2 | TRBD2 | CASGRAFETQYF | TGTGCCAGCGGGAGGGCCTTTGAGACCCAGTACTTC
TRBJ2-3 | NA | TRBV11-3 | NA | CASSSRGVADTQYF | TGTGCCAGCAGTTCCAGGGGTGTCGCAGATACGCAGTATTTT
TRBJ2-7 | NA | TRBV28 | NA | CASSLSLPSSYEQYF | TGTGCCAGCAGTTTATCTCTTCCGAGCTCCTACGAGCAGTACTTC
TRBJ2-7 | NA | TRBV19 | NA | CASSGSRYEQYF | TGTGCCAGTAGTGGGAGCAGGTACGAGCAGTACTTC
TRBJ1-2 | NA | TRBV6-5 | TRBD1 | CASSPQGARSGYTF | TGTGCCAGCAGTCCCCAGGGGGCGCGAAGTGGCTACACCTTC
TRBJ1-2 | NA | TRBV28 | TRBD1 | CASSLGRGRYGYTF | TGTGCCAGCAGTTTGGGCAGGGGGAGGTATGGCTACACCTTC
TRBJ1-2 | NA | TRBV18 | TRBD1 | CASSADRVYGYTF | TGTGCCAGCTCAGCAGACAGGGTCTATGGCTACACCTTC
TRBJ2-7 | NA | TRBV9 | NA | CASSVEGGRLGDEQYF | TGTGCCAGCAGCGTAGAAGGTGGCAGGTTAGGCGACGAGCAGTACTTC
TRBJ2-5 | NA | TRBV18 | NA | CASSPLAGRARQETQYF | TGTGCCAGCTCACCACTCGCTGGCAGGGCCCGACAAGAGACCCAGTACTTC
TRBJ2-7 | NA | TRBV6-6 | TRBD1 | CASSYSGTASYEQYF | TGTGCCAGCAGTTACTCGGGGACAGCTTCCTACGAGCAGTACTTC
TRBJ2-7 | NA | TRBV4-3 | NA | CASSQDGYEQYF | TGCGCCAGCAGCCAAGACGGATACGAGCAGTACTTC
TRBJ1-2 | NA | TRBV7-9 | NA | CASSPIEGNYGYTF | TGTGCCAGCAGTCCCATAGAGGGGAACTATGGCTACACCTTC
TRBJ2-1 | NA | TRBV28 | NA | CASSSNGNRNEQFF | TGTGCCAGCAGTTCTAACGGGAACCGCAATGAGCAGTTCTTC
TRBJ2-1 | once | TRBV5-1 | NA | CASSLVAGANEQFF | TGCGCCAGCAGCTTGGTTGCAGGGGCGAATGAGCAGTTCTTC
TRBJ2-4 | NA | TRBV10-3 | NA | CAISESALAKNIQYF | TGTGCCATCAGTGAGTCCGCGTTAGCCAAAAACATTCAGTACTTC
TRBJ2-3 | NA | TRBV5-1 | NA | CASSLEAGSDTQYF | TGCGCCAGCAGCTTGGAGGCGGGGTCAGATACGCAGTATTTT
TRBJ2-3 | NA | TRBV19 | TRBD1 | CASALRGQTDTQYF | TGTGCCAGTGCGCTGAGGGGACAGACAGATACGCAGTATTTT
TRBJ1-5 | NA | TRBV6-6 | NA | CATQTGSNSNQPQHF | TGTGCCACCCAGACAGGTTCTAATAGCAATCAGCCCCAGCATTTT
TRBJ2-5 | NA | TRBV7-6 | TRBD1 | CASSLVGDRVETQYF | TGTGCCAGCAGCTTAGTAGGGGACAGGGTCGAGACCCAGTACTTC
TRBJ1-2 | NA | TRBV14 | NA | CASSQRGPRDGYTF | TGTGCCAGCAGCCAGAGAGGTCCCAGGGATGGCTACACCTTC
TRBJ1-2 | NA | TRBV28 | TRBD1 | CASWTGSNYGYTF | TGTGCCAGCTGGACAGGATCAAACTATGGCTACACCTTC
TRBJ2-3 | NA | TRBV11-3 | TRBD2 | CASSSGTSDTDTQYF | TGTGCCAGCAGCTCCGGGACTAGCGACACAGATACGCAGTATTTT
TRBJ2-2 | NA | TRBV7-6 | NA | CASSTDPTEINTGELFF | TGTGCCAGCAGCACAGACCCGACAGAGATTAACACCGGGGAGCTGTTTTTT
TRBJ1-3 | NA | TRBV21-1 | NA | CASSKEGTGDFGNTIYF | TGTGCCAGCAGCAAAGAAGGGACAGGGGATTTTGGAAACACCATATATTTT
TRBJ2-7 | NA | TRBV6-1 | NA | CASSEWDWSSYEQYF | TGTGCCAGCAGTGAATGGGACTGGAGCTCCTACGAGCAGTACTTC
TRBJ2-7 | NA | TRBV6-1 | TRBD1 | CASPGTASSYEQYF | TGTGCCAGTCCCGGGACAGCGAGCTCCTACGAGCAGTACTTC
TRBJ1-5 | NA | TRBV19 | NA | CASRTTGFQPQHF | TGTGCCAGTAGGACCACAGGGTTTCAGCCCCAGCATTTT
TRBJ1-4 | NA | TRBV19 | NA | CASLTGRDDKLFF | TGTGCCAGTCTAACCGGGCGGGACGATAAACTGTTTTTT
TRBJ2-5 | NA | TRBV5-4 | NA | CASSLMTAQETQYF | TGTGCCAGCAGCTTAATGACAGCCCAAGAGACCCAGTACTTC
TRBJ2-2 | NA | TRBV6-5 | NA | CASSYSDVNTGELFF | TGTGCCAGCAGTTACTCGGACGTCAACACCGGGGAGCTGTTTTTT
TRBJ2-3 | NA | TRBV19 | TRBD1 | CASSIDLLRQGSTDTQYF | TGTGCCAGTAGTATAGATCTCCTAAGACAGGGCAGCACAGATACGCAGTATTTT
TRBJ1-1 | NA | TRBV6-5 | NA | CASRIQVNTEAFF | TGTGCCAGCAGAATACAGGTGAACACTGAAGCTTTCTTT
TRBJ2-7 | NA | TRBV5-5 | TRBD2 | CASSSWTSGSSYEQYF | TGTGCCAGCAGCTCATGGACTAGCGGGAGCTCCTACGAGCAGTACTTC
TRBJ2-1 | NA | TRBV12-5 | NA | CASGLANNEQFF | TGTGCTAGTGGTTTAGCGAACAATGAGCAGTTCTTC
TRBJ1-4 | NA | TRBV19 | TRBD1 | CASSIQGAIEKLFF | TGTGCCAGTAGTATACAGGGGGCGATTGAAAAACTGTTTTTT
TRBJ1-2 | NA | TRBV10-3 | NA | CAISEGAYGYTF | TGTGCCATCAGTGAGGGGGCCTATGGCTACACCTTC
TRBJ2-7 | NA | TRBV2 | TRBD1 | CASSKPGQGREQYF | TGTGCCAGCAGTAAGCCGGGACAGGGGCGCGAGCAGTACTTC
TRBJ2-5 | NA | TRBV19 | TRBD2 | CASSMGGRKTQYF | TGTGCCAGTAGTATGGGAGGGAGAAAGACCCAGTACTTC
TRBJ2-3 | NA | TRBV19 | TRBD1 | CASSRQGAVDTQYF | TGTGCCAGTAGCAGACAGGGGGCGGTGGATACGCAGTATTTT
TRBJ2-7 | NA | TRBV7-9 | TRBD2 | CASSPNSGRVYEQYF | TGTGCCAGCAGCCCGAATAGCGGGAGGGTTTACGAGCAGTACTTC
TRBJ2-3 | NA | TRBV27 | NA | CASSLAGGGKDTQYF | TGTGCCAGCAGTTTAGCCGGAGGAGGGAAAGATACGCAGTATTTT
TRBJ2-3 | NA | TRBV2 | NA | CASSGSTDTQYF | TGTGCCAGCTCGGGGAGCACAGATACGCAGTATTTT
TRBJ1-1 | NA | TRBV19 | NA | CASSGAGQAFF | TGTGCCAGTAGTGGTGCCGGGCAAGCTTTCTTT
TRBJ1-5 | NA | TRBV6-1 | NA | CASSEYRENQPQHF | TGTGCCAGCAGTGAATACAGGGAAAATCAGCCCCAGCATTTT
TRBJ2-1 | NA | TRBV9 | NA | CASSGDGSSYNEQFF | TGTGCCAGCAGTGGTGACGGGAGCTCCTACAATGAGCAGTTCTTC
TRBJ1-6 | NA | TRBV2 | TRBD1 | CASTLDRANSPLHF | TGTGCCAGCACCCTCGACAGGGCTAATTCACCCCTCCACTTT
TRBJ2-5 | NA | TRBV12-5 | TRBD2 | CASGLGTSGLSAQYF | TGTGCTAGTGGCCTGGGGACTAGCGGGCTATCGGCCCAGTACTTC
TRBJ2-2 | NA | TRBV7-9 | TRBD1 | CASSSRTGQNTGELFF | TGTGCCAGCAGCTCTAGGACAGGGCAGAACACCGGGGAGCTGTTTTTT
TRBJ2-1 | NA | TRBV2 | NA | CASRGGIQFF | TGTGCCAGCAGAGGCGGGATACAGTTCTTC
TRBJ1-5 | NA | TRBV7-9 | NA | CASSLFGVDQPQHF | TGTGCCAGCAGCTTATTCGGCGTCGATCAGCCCCAGCATTTT